This T cell receptor beta chain comes out of a study of blood T cell repertoires in COVID-19. Study overall: Researchers got acute and convalescent COVID-19 samples from the United States, Italy and Spain.

This clone showed up just once. Original processing notes: Amplification of reference gene primers provided the estimated nucleated cell counts. This table comes from immunoSEQ multiplex PCR, and its TCRdb copy is limited to in-frame clones, with some not included. The DNA gave D and trimming, while V, J and clone size come from that table. The sample records some 64,000 clones, 70% to 85% being singletons. Sequenced sample: peripheral blood. The origin of this receptor is a woman older than 75 with active or convalescent COVID-19.

The CDR3 here is CASSYSTGYYGYTF. The CDR3 coding sequence is TGTGCCAGCAGTTACTCGACAGGGTACTATGGCTACACCTTC. The chain employs TRBV6-5 and TRBJ1-2; 7 bases are shared with TRBD1. Trimming at V came to 0 bases and at J to 3 bases, leaving 1 base not matched to a gene. The CDR3 spans 14 residues. In germline, CDR1 is MNHEY, CDR2 SVGAGI.